A selection of T cell receptor beta chains follows, all from one sample in a study of regulatory dendritic cells for organ transplantation. These receptors have no known antigen. Generated by immunoSEQ multiplex PCR, the TCRdb table keeps only in-frame clones and is missing some. Here the sample spans over 10,000 clones, about 60% being singletons. The sample taken for sequencing was naive CD8+ T cells from blood cultured with dendritic cells. The origin of the receptors is a human donor in good health. Each CDR3 is given with its conserved first and last residue. D genes are given only for firm matches. Expanded clones are given a class, and other clones once, few, many or no size at all.

d_call	clone_size	v_call	j_call	cdr3_aa	cdr3_nt
.	once	TRBV6-6	TRBJ1-3	CASSPHLREPGNTIYF	TGTGCCAGCAGTCCCCATCTGAGGGAACCTGGAAACACCATATATTTT
.	.	TRBV19	TRBJ1-3	CASSLRGTGNTIYF	TGTGCCAGTAGTCTCCGGGGAACTGGAAACACCATATATTTT
.	.	TRBV19	TRBJ1-1	CASGWGAEAFF	TGTGCCAGTGGTTGGGGAGCTGAAGCTTTCTTT
.	.	TRBV9	TRBJ2-4	CASSPPDWQGFGNIQYF	TGTGCCAGCAGCCCGCCGGACTGGCAGGGGTTTGGAAACATTCAGTACTTC
.	.	TRBV6-6	TRBJ1-5	CASSQGSRQPQHF	TGTGCCAGCAGTCAGGGGTCGCGGCAGCCCCAGCATTTT
TRBD2	.	TRBV6-5	TRBJ2-7	CASSQTSGGDEQYF	TGTGCCAGCAGTCAGACTAGCGGGGGCGACGAGCAGTACTTC
.	.	TRBV19	TRBJ1-5	CASSIWTEPNQPQHF	TGTGCCAGTAGTATTTGGACAGAACCAAATCAGCCCCAGCATTTT
TRBD2	once	TRBV4-1	TRBJ2-7	CASRPAKEGEGYEQYF	TGCGCCAGCAGACCCGCAAAGGAAGGGGAGGGTTACGAGCAGTACTTC
TRBD1	.	TRBV6-1	TRBJ1-5	CASSEVFGTGEGYYSNQPQHF	TGTGCCAGCAGTGAAGTATTTGGGACAGGGGAAGGTTATTATAGCAATCAGCCCCAGCATTTT
.	few	TRBV7-6	TRBJ1-1	CASSLQSGRNTEAFF	TGTGCCAGCAGCCTCCAATCCGGGAGGAACACTGAAGCTTTCTTT
.	.	TRBV4-1	TRBJ2-7	CASSQDGLGANEQYF	TGCGCCAGCAGCCAAGATGGTTTGGGGGCGAACGAGCAGTACTTC
TRBD1	few	TRBV6-6	TRBJ1-5	CASSQGASNQPQHF	TGTGCCAGCAGTCAGGGGGCAAGCAATCAGCCCCAGCATTTT
.	few	TRBV7-9	TRBJ2-7	CASSIEGETYEQYF	TGTGCCAGCAGCATAGAAGGAGAGACCTACGAGCAGTACTTC
.	.	TRBV7-9	TRBJ2-5	CASLPAERLQETQYF	TGTGCCAGCCTACCCGCCGAAAGACTACAAGAGACCCAGTACTTC
TRBD2	.	TRBV13	TRBJ2-2	CASSSRPRGRAGELFF	TGTGCCAGCAGCTCACGGCCCCGGGGGAGGGCCGGGGAGCTGTTTTTT
TRBD1	.	TRBV7-2	TRBJ1-2	CASSLEAGGVSYGYTF	TGTGCCAGCAGCTTAGAGGCAGGGGGCGTTTCCTATGGCTACACCTTC
.	.	TRBV6-6	TRBJ2-7	CASSYRGGDEQYF	TGTGCCAGCAGTTATCGAGGGGGAGACGAGCAGTACTTC
.	.	TRBV5-4	TRBJ1-1	CASSRGNTEAFF	TGTGCCAGCAGCCGGGGGAACACTGAAGCTTTCTTT
TRBD2	once	TRBV13	TRBJ2-3	CASSLGMEVTSDTDTQYF	TGTGCCAGCAGCTTAGGAATGGAGGTGACTAGCGACACAGATACGCAGTATTTT
.	.	TRBV2	TRBJ2-2	CASSEFADGTGELFF	TGTGCCAGCAGTGAATTTGCAGATGGCACCGGGGAGCTGTTTTTT
.	.	TRBV7-8	TRBJ2-7	CASSQSGVIHEQYF	TGTGCCAGCAGCCAATCCGGGGTTATCCACGAGCAGTACTTC
TRBD2	few	TRBV9	TRBJ2-3	CASSAAGTSGGILDTQYF	TGTGCCAGCAGCGCAGCCGGGACTAGCGGGGGGATTTTAGATACGCAGTATTTT
.	once	TRBV7-8	TRBJ2-5	CASSPLSETQYF	TGTGCCAGCAGCCCCCTATCAGAGACCCAGTACTTC
.	few	TRBV7-9	TRBJ1-3	CASSLADISKEGNTIYF	TGTGCCAGCAGCTTAGCGGACATCAGCAAGGAGGGAAACACCATATATTTT
.	.	TRBV7-8	TRBJ1-1	CASLTPNTEAFF	TGTGCCAGCTTAACACCGAACACTGAAGCTTTCTTT
TRBD1	.	TRBV5-1	TRBJ1-4	CASSPRDREKTNEKLFF	TGCGCCAGCAGCCCAAGGGACAGGGAAAAGACTAATGAAAAACTGTTTTTT
TRBD1	.	TRBV13	TRBJ2-1	CASSTPGQGYNEQFF	TGTGCCAGCAGCACTCCGGGACAGGGCTACAATGAGCAGTTCTTC
.	.	TRBV7-9	TRBJ1-3	CASSLGRASGNTIYF	TGTGCCAGCAGCTTAGGCAGGGCGTCTGGAAACACCATATATTTT
TRBD1	.	TRBV5-1	TRBJ2-5	CASRGQGQETQYF	TGCGCCAGCAGGGGACAGGGGCAAGAGACCCAGTACTTC